This T cell receptor beta chain stems from a study of naive and memory T cell subsets. Amplification of ligated cDNA took four PCR rounds with SP2 and nested alpha and beta constant primers. Reverse transcription of blood and skin TCR RNA was primed at alpha and beta constant regions. TCRdb re-called the 5' RACE reads through MiXCR, storing one row per CDR3 protein. The repertoire holds tens of thousands of distinct CDR3 sequences, with more than 7.5% as singletons. This clonotype was recorded at least ten times. TCR cDNA received a 3' ligated oligonucleotide that carried a UMI. Whole blood, roughly 2.4 ml, came from adult healthy volunteers. The CDR3 sequence is 13 residues long. Germline V gives CDR1 SGHAT, CDR2 FQNNGV. The V and J ends lost 5 bases and 4 bases respectively, with 9 bases between them.

This clonotype originated in a female donor in good health. This chain uses TRBV11-2 with TRBJ1-3; D not certain. The CDR3 here is CASSASDGNTIYF. The CDR3 coding sequence is TGTGCCAGCAGCGCCTCCGACGGAAACACCATATATTTT.